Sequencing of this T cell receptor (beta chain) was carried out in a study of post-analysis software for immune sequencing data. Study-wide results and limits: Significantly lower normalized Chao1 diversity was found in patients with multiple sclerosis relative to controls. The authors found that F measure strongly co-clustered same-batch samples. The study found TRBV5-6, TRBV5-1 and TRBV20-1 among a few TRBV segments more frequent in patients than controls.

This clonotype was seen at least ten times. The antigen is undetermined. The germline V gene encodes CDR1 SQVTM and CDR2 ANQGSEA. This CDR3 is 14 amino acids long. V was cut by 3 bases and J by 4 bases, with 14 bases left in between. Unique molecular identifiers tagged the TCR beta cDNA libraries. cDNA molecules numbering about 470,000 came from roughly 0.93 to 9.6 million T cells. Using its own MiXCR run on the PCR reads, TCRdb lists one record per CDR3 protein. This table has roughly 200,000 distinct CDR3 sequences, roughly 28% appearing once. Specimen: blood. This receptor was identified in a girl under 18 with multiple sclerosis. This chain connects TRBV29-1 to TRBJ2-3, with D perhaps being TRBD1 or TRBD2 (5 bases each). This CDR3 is CSVESQGSADTQYF. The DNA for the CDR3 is TGCAGCGTTGAGTCGCAGGGTAGCGCAGATACGCAGTATTTT.